The clone carrying this T cell receptor (beta chain) was observed a single time. Antigen: not known. All sequencing subjects had displayed CD8+CD57+ cell expansion on flow cytometry. Severe acquired aplastic anemia was present in every patient. Trimming pared 0 bases from V and 7 bases from J, leaving 7 bases between. This CDR3 comprises 13 residues. The sample originates from a study of CD8+CD57+ T cells in acquired aplastic anemia. Overall study findings and caveats: Relative to total CD4+ and CD8+ pools, CD8+CD57+ cells had lower diversity in patients.

The template used for profiling TCR beta VDJ and CDR3 was genomic DNA. TCRdb itself ran the reads through MiXCR, one entry per CDR3 protein. Among about 20,000 distinct CDR3 sequences listed, 30% to 50% were seen once. The rearrangement joins TRBV12-3 or TRBV12-4 to TRBJ1-3, with D unresolved. The specimen was CD8+CD57+ T cells sorted from PBMCs. Subset given: bead-enriched CD8+CD57+ effector memory T cells from SAA patients. This clonotype was sampled from a human donor with aplastic anemia. CDR3 coding DNA: TGTGCCAGCAGTTTAGCGGAAGAGAACACCATATATTTT. It yields the protein CASSLAEENTIYF.